The rows below give T cell receptor beta chains drawn from one sample of a study of cytomegalovirus exposure and HLA in healthy donors. Produced via immunoSEQ multiplex PCR; TCRdb's table is partial and in-frame only. The table shows about 180,000 clones, with 82% occurring only once. The specimen sequenced was PBMCs. These receptors originate from a man in his forties or fifties in good health and CMV-seronegative. CDR3s include the opening cysteine and the closing phenylalanine or tryptophan. A D gene is named only where the DNA matches it firmly. Size values are once, few and many counts, or a class for expanded clones, and some rows have none.

>few|NA|TRBJ2-3|12|TRBV29-1
CSALSGTDTQYF
TGCAGCGCCTTATCCGGGACAGATACGCAGTATTTT
>NA|TRBD1|TRBJ1-1|15|TRBV5-1
CASSLGGQGNTEAFF
TGCGCCAGCAGCTTGGGGGGACAGGGGAACACTGAAGCTTTCTTT
>NA|NA|TRBJ2-7|14|TRBV4-3
CASSQDHQGYEQYF
TGCGCCAGCAGCCAAGATCATCAGGGGTACGAGCAGTACTTC
>few|TRBD1|TRBJ1-1|15|TRBV25-1
CASSDGQGRNTEAFF
TGTGCCAGCAGTGACGGACAGGGGCGGAACACTGAAGCTTTCTTT
>few|NA|TRBJ2-2|16|TRBV9
CASSGSAGPNTGELFF
TGTGCCAGCAGCGGGTCGGCAGGGCCGAACACCGGGGAGCTGTTTTTT
>NA|TRBD1|TRBJ1-4|15|TRBV9
CASSPRTGEGEKLFF
TGTGCCAGCAGCCCGCGGACAGGGGAAGGCGAAAAACTGTTTTTT
>NA|NA|TRBJ1-1|14|TRBV6-6
CASSYPMPQGEAFF
TGTGCCAGCAGTTACCCCATGCCCCAGGGTGAAGCTTTCTTT
>NA|TRBD1|TRBJ2-7|15|TRBV4-3
CASSQWTGEGYEQYF
TGCGCCAGCAGCCAGTGGACAGGGGAGGGCTACGAGCAGTACTTC
>few|NA|TRBJ2-7|11|TRBV11-3
CASSRAYEQYF
TGTGCCAGCAGCCGGGCCTACGAGCAGTACTTC
>NA|TRBD1|TRBJ1-1|16|TRBV11-1
CASSPAAGQGWVRAFF
TGTGCCAGCAGCCCAGCCGCCGGACAGGGGTGGGTTCGGGCTTTCTTT
>NA|TRBD1|TRBJ1-5|17|TRBV30
CAWSVHRGIGSNQPQHF
TGTGCCTGGAGTGTACACAGGGGCATAGGGAGCAATCAGCCCCAGCATTTT
>NA|TRBD1|TRBJ2-2|15|TRBV2
CASRGQGTNTGELFF
TGTGCCAGCAGAGGACAGGGGACGAACACCGGGGAGCTGTTTTTT
>NA|TRBD2|TRBJ2-1|16|TRBV4-1
CASSPRLAGGPNEQFF
TGCGCCAGCAGCCCCAGACTAGCGGGGGGGCCCAATGAGCAGTTCTTC
>NA|TRBD1|TRBJ2-7|15|TRBV28
CASAHGQGNTDEQYF
TGTGCCAGTGCCCACGGACAGGGGAATACCGACGAGCAGTACTTC
>NA|NA|TRBJ1-1|13|TRBV7-9
CASRSTLNTEAFF
TGTGCCAGCAGGTCAACACTGAACACTGAAGCTTTCTTT
>NA|TRBD1|TRBJ1-4|15|TRBV25-1
CASSGMTGSNEKLFF
TGTGCCAGCAGTGGCATGACAGGGTCGAATGAAAAACTGTTTTTT
>NA|NA|TRBJ1-5|14|TRBV7-2
CASSSRQGNQPQHF
TGTGCCAGCAGCTCCAGGCAAGGCAATCAGCCCCAGCATTTT
>NA|NA|TRBJ2-2|15|TRBV6-1
CASKTEELFTGELFF
TGTGCCAGCAAGACAGAGGAACTTTTCACCGGGGAGCTGTTTTTT
>NA|TRBD2|TRBJ2-1|15|TRBV29-1
CSGGGERGTYNEQFF
TGCAGCGGGGGAGGGGAGCGGGGAACCTACAATGAGCAGTTCTTC
>few|NA|TRBJ2-3|14|TRBV11-3
CASSRGLGTDTQYF
TGTGCCAGCAGCCGAGGCTTGGGCACAGATACGCAGTATTTT
>NA|NA|TRBJ2-2|17|TRBV4-2
CASSQDRSDSRTGELFF
TGTGCCAGCAGCCAAGATCGGAGCGATTCTAGAACCGGGGAGCTGTTTTTT
>NA|TRBD1|TRBJ1-1|14|TRBV27
CASSPKRGGSEAFF
TGTGCCAGCAGTCCAAAAAGAGGGGGCTCGGAAGCTTTCTTT
>NA|TRBD2|TRBJ2-3|16|TRBV7-9
CASSPDRGGSTDTQYF
TGTGCCAGCAGCCCCGATCGGGGGGGATCGACAGATACGCAGTATTTT
>NA|NA|TRBJ1-1|14|TRBV28
CASTVGGVNTEAFF
TGTGCCAGCACCGTAGGGGGGGTGAACACTGAAGCTTTCTTT
>NA|TRBD1|TRBJ1-4|14|TRBV5-1
CASSSGGLGEKLFF
TGCGCCAGCAGCTCAGGGGGGTTGGGCGAAAAACTGTTTTTT
>few|TRBD2|TRBJ2-3|15|TRBV2
CASRGSAASGGTQYF
TGTGCCAGCAGGGGTTCCGCGGCTAGCGGTGGTACGCAGTATTTT
>NA|TRBD1|TRBJ1-1|14|TRBV7-8
CASSSGQVNTEAFF
TGTGCCAGCAGCTCCGGACAGGTGAACACTGAAGCTTTCTTT
>NA|TRBD1|TRBJ1-3|15|TRBV19
CATKVGQGPGNTIYF
TGTGCCACTAAAGTCGGACAGGGCCCTGGAAACACCATATATTTT
>NA|TRBD2|TRBJ2-7|17|TRBV2
CASSEGALVAGINEQYF
TGTGCCAGCAGTGAAGGCGCCTTGGTAGCGGGAATCAACGAGCAGTACTTC
>NA|TRBD2|TRBJ2-1|15|TRBV6-1
CASSTGLAGGNEQFF
TGTGCCAGCAGTACCGGACTAGCGGGAGGAAATGAGCAGTTCTTC
>NA|NA|TRBJ2-3|14|TRBV5-1
CASSYGQSTDTQYF
TGCGCCAGCAGCTACGGACAGAGCACAGATACGCAGTATTTT
>NA|NA|TRBJ1-3|16|TRBV4-2
CASSQDGTGQGNTIYF
TGTGCCAGCAGCCAAGATGGAACAGGCCAAGGAAACACCATATATTTT
>NA|NA|TRBJ1-3|14|TRBV19
CASTGLSSGNTIYF
TGTGCCAGCACTGGACTAAGCTCTGGAAACACCATATATTTT
>NA|TRBD1|TRBJ2-5|14|TRBV6-1
CASRGTGGRETQYF
TGTGCCAGCAGAGGGACAGGGGGAAGGGAGACCCAGTACTTC
>once|TRBD1|TRBJ1-2|13|TRBV10-3
CAISVGQGYGYTF
TGTGCCATCAGTGTAGGACAGGGGTATGGCTACACCTTC
>NA|NA|TRBJ1-3|11|TRBV10-3
CATASGNTIYF
TGTGCCACCGCGTCTGGAAACACCATATATTTT
>NA|TRBD1|TRBJ2-1|15|TRBV5-4
CASTTGQGAYNEQFF
TGTGCCAGCACCACCGGACAGGGGGCCTACAATGAGCAGTTCTTC
>NA|TRBD1|TRBJ1-4|16|TRBV7-9
CASSPLQGAFNEKLFF
TGTGCCAGCAGTCCTCTACAGGGGGCTTTTAATGAAAAACTGTTTTTT
>NA|TRBD2|TRBJ2-1|12|TRBV4-1
CASSLGGNEQFF
TGCGCCAGCAGCCTCGGGGGGAATGAGCAGTTCTTC
>NA|NA|TRBJ2-7|13|TRBV7-8
CASSTGLRGQQYF
TGTGCCAGCAGCACGGGACTGCGGGGGCAGCAGTACTTC
>NA|NA|TRBJ1-5|16|TRBV7-2
CASSLGPQGTNQPQHF
TGTGCCAGCAGCTTAGGCCCACAGGGCACCAATCAGCCCCAGCATTTT
>NA|NA|TRBJ1-5|15|TRBV19
CASSIVAGERQPQHF
TGTGCCAGTAGTATAGTTGCAGGGGAACGCCAGCCCCAGCATTTT
>NA|NA|TRBJ1-1|13|TRBV11-2
CASSLEGVDEAFF
TGTGCCAGCAGCTTAGAAGGGGTGGATGAAGCTTTCTTT
>few|TRBD1|TRBJ2-4|16|TRBV5-1
CASSSSPGQGGNIQYF
TGCGCCAGCAGCTCCTCTCCAGGACAGGGGGGAAACATTCAGTACTTC
>NA|TRBD2|TRBJ2-7|15|TRBV15
CATSTLAGGIAEQYF
TGTGCCACCAGCACCTTAGCGGGAGGAATAGCTGAGCAGTACTTC
>NA|TRBD1|TRBJ2-3|15|TRBV5-1
CASSLSGGSTDTQYF
TGCGCCAGCAGCTTGTCAGGGGGTAGCACAGATACGCAGTATTTT
>NA|TRBD2|TRBJ2-7|14|TRBV30
CAWIKREGPYEQYF
TGTGCCTGGATTAAGAGGGAGGGCCCCTACGAGCAGTACTTC
>NA|NA|TRBJ1-2|12|TRBV30
CAWRPYIYGYTF
TGTGCCTGGAGACCGTACATCTATGGCTACACCTTC